What follows is one T cell receptor (beta chain) and its context. Its target is unknown. This sample is drawn from a study of identical twins. Whole-study results and caveats: The authors drew conclusions from cross-sectional statistical analysis rather than following the same donors. Out-of-frame alpha sequences shared by twins showed excess low generation probability.

A universal primer site was added by template switching, and unique molecular identifiers were carried by the cDNA. TCRdb redid the calling of the 5' RACE reads with MiXCR, one entry per CDR3 protein. The data hold hundreds of thousands of distinct CDR3 sequences, with around 8.3% observed a single time. Per the germline V gene, CDR1 is KGHSH and CDR2 is LQKENI. The CDR3 contains 16 residues. V lost 0 bases and J lost 0, with 10 bases in between. The sample also formed part of further work on yellow fever vaccine responses in identical twins.

This clonotype originated in a woman between 18 and 29 years old in good health. Source material: PBMCs. The rearrangement links TRBV18 to TRBJ2-3; no definite D call. This CDR3 reads CASSPPDWHSTDTQYF. The CDR3 nucleotides are TGTGCCAGCTCACCACCAGATTGGCATAGCACAGATACGCAGTATTTT.